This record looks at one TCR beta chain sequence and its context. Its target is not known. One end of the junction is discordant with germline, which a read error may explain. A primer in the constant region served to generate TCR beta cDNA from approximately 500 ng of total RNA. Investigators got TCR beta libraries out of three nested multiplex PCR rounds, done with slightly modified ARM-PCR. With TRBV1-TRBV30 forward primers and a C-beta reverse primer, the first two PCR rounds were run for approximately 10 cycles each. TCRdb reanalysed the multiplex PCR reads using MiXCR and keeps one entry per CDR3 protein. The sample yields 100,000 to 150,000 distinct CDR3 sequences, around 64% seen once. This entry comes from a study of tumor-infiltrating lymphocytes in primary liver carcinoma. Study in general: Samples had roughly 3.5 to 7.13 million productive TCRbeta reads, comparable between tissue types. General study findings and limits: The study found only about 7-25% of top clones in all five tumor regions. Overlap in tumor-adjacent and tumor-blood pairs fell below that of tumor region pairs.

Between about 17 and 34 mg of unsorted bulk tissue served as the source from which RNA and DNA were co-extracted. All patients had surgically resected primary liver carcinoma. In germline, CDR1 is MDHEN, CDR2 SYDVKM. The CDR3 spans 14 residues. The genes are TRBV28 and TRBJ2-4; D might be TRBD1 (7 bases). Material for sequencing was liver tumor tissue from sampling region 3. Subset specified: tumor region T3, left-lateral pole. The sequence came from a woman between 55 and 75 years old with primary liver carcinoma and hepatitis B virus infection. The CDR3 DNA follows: TGTGTCAGCAGTTGGGGGACAGCGAGGAGGGATCAGTACTTC. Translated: CVSSWGTARRDQYF.